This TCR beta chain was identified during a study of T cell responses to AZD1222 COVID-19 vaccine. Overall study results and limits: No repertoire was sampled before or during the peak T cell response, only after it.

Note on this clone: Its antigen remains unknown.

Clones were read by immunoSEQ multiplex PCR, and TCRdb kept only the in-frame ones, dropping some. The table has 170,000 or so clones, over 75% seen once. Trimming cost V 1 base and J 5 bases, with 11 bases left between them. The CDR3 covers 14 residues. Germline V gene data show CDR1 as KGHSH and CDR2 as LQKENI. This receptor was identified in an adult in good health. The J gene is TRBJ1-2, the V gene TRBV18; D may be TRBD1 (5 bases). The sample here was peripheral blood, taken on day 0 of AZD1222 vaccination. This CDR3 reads CASSPRVQEYGYTF. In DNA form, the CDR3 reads TGTGCCAGCTCACCACGGGTACAGGAATATGGCTACACCTTC.